The rows below give T cell receptor beta chains drawn from one sample of a study of blood T cell repertoires in COVID-19. Repertoires were generated with immunoSEQ multiplex PCR, while TCRdb's copy carries only in-frame clones and drops some. The sample contains hundreds of thousands of clones, about 90% of which appear only once. Material: peripheral blood. These receptors were collected from a woman in her forties who had recovered from COVID-19. The CDR3 runs from the conserved cysteine through the conserved F or W. A D gene is named only where the DNA matches it firmly. Clone size is not always given. Where it is, it says once, few, many or a class for expanded clones.

>.|TRBV12-3/TRBV12-4|TRBJ1-1|.
TGTGCCAGCAGTACAGGGAGGGGCACTGAAGCTTTCTTT
CASSTGRGTEAFF
>.|TRBV30|TRBJ1-1|.
TGTGCCTGGAGTGTATCCCCTCTACAGGGAGACGTTTTCTTT
CAWSVSPLQGDVFF
>TRBD2|TRBV2|TRBJ2-5|.
TGTGCCAGCAGTGAAGGACTAGCGGAACCCCAAGAGACCCAGTACTTC
CASSEGLAEPQETQYF
>.|TRBV5-1|TRBJ1-3|.
TGCGCCAGCAGCTTTCGCCCAGGATCTTTCTCTGGAAACACCATATATTTT
CASSFRPGSFSGNTIYF
>TRBD2|TRBV5-1|TRBJ2-3|.
TGCGCCAGCAGCTTGGATGGACGGGGGGTTGGAGATACGCAGTATTTT
CASSLDGRGVGDTQYF
>.|TRBV5-1|TRBJ2-1|many
TGCGCCAGCAGCTTGGAACCGAGCCTCAATGAGCAGTTCTTC
CASSLEPSLNEQFF
>.|TRBV12-3/TRBV12-4|TRBJ1-1|.
TGTGCCAGCAGTTTCCCTGGGAGTACTGAAGCTTTCTTT
CASSFPGSTEAFF
>.|TRBV2|TRBJ2-3|few
TGTGCCAGCAGCGAGGAGGGGTCCGGGGATACGCAGTATTTT
CASSEEGSGDTQYF
>.|TRBV14|TRBJ2-7|once
TGTGCCAGCAGCGTCCTTGAAGGAGGGAAGAAGTACTTC
CASSVLEGGKKYF
>TRBD1|TRBV11-2|TRBJ1-1|.
TGTGCCAGCGGTTCAGGGGGCTTCGGCACTGAAGCTTTCTTT
CASGSGGFGTEAFF
>.|TRBV9|TRBJ1-4|.
TGTGCCAGCAGCTTAACCGGGTTAACTAATGAAAAACTGTTTTTT
CASSLTGLTNEKLFF
>.|TRBV18|TRBJ1-2|.
TGTGCCAGCTCACCACGGCTCGTCGGGGGTGACTATGGCTACACCTTC
CASSPRLVGGDYGYTF
>.|TRBV25-1|TRBJ2-5|.
TGTGCCAGCAGTGAACCGATAGCCCAAGAGACCCAGTACTTC
CASSEPIAQETQYF